This entry lists 32 T cell receptor beta chains sequenced from one sample in a study of T cell changes during pregnancy in multiple sclerosis. Sequencing was performed with immunoSEQ multiplex PCR; in TCRdb, only in-frame clones are kept and a portion is missing. The sample carries 70,000 to 95,000 clones, roughly nine tenths recorded once. The material sequenced was peripheral blood, taken in the second trimester of pregnancy. The receptor set was obtained from a female donor in good health, enrolled as a control in a pregnancy study.

The V gene is TRBV10-3, the J gene TRBJ2-4; 9 nucleotides match TRBD1. The CDR3 is 14 residues long. The V and J ends lost 6 bases and 8 bases, in that order; junction bases with no gene match: 8. Germline V gene data show CDR1 as ENHRY and CDR2 as SYGVKD. In DNA, the CDR3 is TGTGCCATCAGGGACACAGGGGGCCCGGACATTCAGTACTTC. This translates into CAIRDTGGPDIQYF.

This chain uses TRBV10-3 with TRBJ1-6; 9 bases fit TRBD1. The V gene's germline CDR1 is ENHRY and CDR2 SYGVKD. With 2 bases clipped from V and 0 bases from J, the junction kept 8 bases outside the gene matches. The CDR3 is 19 residues long. The CDR3 DNA reads TGTGCCATCAGTGAGGCCGGGACAGGGCAATACTCCTATAATTCACCCCTCCACTTT. Protein sequence: CAISEAGTGQYSYNSPLHF.

The CDR3 DNA is TGTGCCAGCAGTCCCCAGGGTACCGGGGAGCTGTTTTTT. This translates into CASSPQGTGELFF. This chain connects TRBV14 to TRBJ2-2; D possibly corresponds to TRBD1 (5 bases). Trimming took 6 bases from V and 5 from J, leaving 10 bases between them. CDR3 size: 13 residues. The germline V gene encodes CDR1 SGHDN and CDR2 FVKESK.

The CDR3 nucleotides are TGTGCCAGCAGCCCGGGGGACGTTCCCGGGGGCACTGAAGCTTTCTTT. Its protein product is CASSPGDVPGGTEAFF. The V gene is TRBV7-9, the J gene TRBJ1-1; maybe TRBD1 (5 bases). The CDR3 spans 16 residues. V was cut by 5 bases and J by 4 bases, with 20 bases left in between. Germline values: CDR1 SEHNR, CDR2 FQNEAQ (reference sequence).

The CDR3 sequence is CASYKEGGYGYTF. In DNA, the CDR3 is TGTGCCAGCTATAAAGAGGGTGGCTATGGCTACACCTTC. V and J are TRBV27 and TRBJ1-2; D remains unclear. V lost 8 bases and J lost 4, with 14 bases in between. The V gene's germline CDR1 is MNHEY and CDR2 SMNVEV (reference sequence). This CDR3 region has 13 residues.

The V call is TRBV2, the J call TRBJ1-1; no clear D. Trimming pared 10 bases from V and 4 bases from J, leaving 10 bases between. Germline V lookup: CDR1 SNHLY, CDR2 FYNNEI. The CDR3 sequence is 11 residues long. CDR3 sequence: CATTRSTEAFF. The CDR3 DNA follows: TGTGCCACCACTCGGAGCACTGAAGCTTTCTTT.

The CDR3 protein is CASSAAGTSGDTQYF. CDR3 coding DNA: TGTGCCAGCAGCGCGGCCGGGACTAGCGGAGATACGCAGTATTTT. The chain has TRBV9 and TRBJ2-3, with 11 bases that match TRBD2. V lost 3 bases and J lost 5; bases outside the gene matches: 5. Germline assignment: CDR1 SGDLS and CDR2 YYNGEE. The CDR3 runs 15 residues.

This chain joins TRBV10-3 and TRBJ1-6; D might be TRBD1 (5 bases). The CDR3 is made up of 14 amino acids. The germline CDR1 and CDR2 sequences are ENHRY and SYGVKD. Trimming shortened V by 8 bases and J by 7 bases, and 15 bases separated the two germline ends. The CDR3 nucleotides read TGTGCCATCTCGGAGACAGTTGCCAATTCACCCCTCCACTTT. This translates into CAISETVANSPLHF.

This chain links TRBV5-1 with TRBJ1-1; 8 nucleotides line up with TRBD1. The CDR3 contains 15 residues. CDR1 is SGHRS and CDR2 is YFSETQ in the germline V gene. J was trimmed by 11 bases and V by 3 bases; bases with no gene match: 15. The CDR3 DNA is TGCGCCAGCAGCTCAAAGGTTGGACAGGGAAGAGGGGCTTTCTTT. This gives the protein CASSSKVGQGRGAFF. The variable domain in full, with the rest retrieved from reference TRBV5-1 and TRBJ1-1, is KAGVTQTPRYLIKTRGQQVTLSCSPISGHRSVSWYQQTPGQGLQFLFEYFSETQRNKGNFPGRFSGRQFSNSRSEMNVSTLELGDSALYLCASSSKVGQGRGAFFGQGTRLTVV.

The rearrangement uses TRBV28 and TRBJ2-2, with unresolved D. This CDR3 region has 13 residues. V dropped 4 bases and J dropped 0 bases, with 3 bases sitting between them. CDR1 is MDHEN, CDR2 SYDVKM, per germline. In DNA form, the CDR3 reads TGTGCCAGCAGTTCTCCGAACACCGGGGAGCTGTTTTTT. This gives the protein CASSSPNTGELFF.

The chain uses TRBV27 and TRBJ1-6; D remains unclear. The CDR3 runs 15 residues. The V and J ends lost 2 bases and 0 bases respectively, with 5 bases between them. Germline loops: CDR1 MNHEY, CDR2 SMNVEV (reference sequence). CDR3 DNA: TGTGCCAGCAGTTTAGGTAGCTCCTATAATTCACCCCTCCACTTT. Its protein product is CASSLGSSYNSPLHF.

This rearrangement joins TRBV4-3 to TRBJ1-2; D gene uncertain. The CDR3 has 16 amino acids. V shed 1 base and J shed 4 bases, with 16 bases lying between them. CDR1 and CDR2 from the germline V gene are LGHNA and YSLEER. CDR3 nucleotides: TGCGCCAGCAGCCAAGCCCCATTCGGCGGCCCCTATGGCTACACCTTC. Translation: CASSQAPFGGPYGYTF.

This clone has more than one count but fewer than ten. The gene calls are TRBV7-9 and TRBJ2-7; maybe TRBD1 (6 bases). This CDR3 comprises 14 residues. CDR1 is SEHNR and CDR2 is FQNEAQ in the germline V gene (reference sequence). Trimming removed 2 bases from V and 5 bases from J, with 13 bases in between. The CDR3, as DNA: TGTGCCAGCAGCTTAAAGACAGGCCCAGACGAGCAGTACTTC. Its translation is CASSLKTGPDEQYF.

This CDR3 is CASSSGASTDTQYF. CDR3 in DNA: TGTGCCAGCAGCTCCGGAGCCAGCACAGATACGCAGTATTTT. V and J are TRBV7-3 and TRBJ2-3; D ambiguous. The germline gives CDR1 SGHTA, CDR2 FQGTGA. This CDR3 spans 14 amino acids. The V end lost 4 bases, the J end lost 0 bases, and 8 bases lay between the germline ends.

This clone was seen once. The gene calls are TRBV2 and TRBJ1-4; D may be TRBD1 (5 bases). There are 11 residues in the CDR3. Germline V CDR1 and CDR2: SNHLY, FYNNEI. The germline V and J ends were trimmed by 10 bases and 8 bases, with 11 bases remaining between them. CDR3 region: CAIRRGEKLFF. CDR3 bases: TGTGCCATCCGTAGGGGAGAAAAACTGTTTTTT.

The genes are TRBV27 and TRBJ1-2; D perhaps matches TRBD1 (6 bases). From germline, CDR1 is MNHEY and CDR2 SMNVEV (reference sequence). The CDR3 runs 11 residues. Between the trimmed V and J ends, which lost 6 bases and 6 bases, there was a span of 8 bases. CDR3 sequence reads: CASSAGDGYTF. The CDR3, as DNA: TGTGCCAGCAGCGCAGGGGATGGCTACACCTTC.

This clone was seen once. The rearrangement links TRBV7-8 to TRBJ1-5; 7 bases map to TRBD1. CDR1 is SGHVS and CDR2 is FQNEAQ in the germline V gene. This CDR3 is built from 15 residues. Losses at the gene ends were 5 bases for V and 1 base for J; bases not matched to a gene: 5. The CDR3 here is CASSPDRTSNQPQHF. The DNA for the CDR3 is TGTGCCAGCAGCCCGGACAGGACCAGCAATCAGCCCCAGCATTTT.

The rearrangement links TRBV5-1 to TRBJ1-2, with D possibly being TRBD1 (6 bases). Trimming took off 1 base at V and 6 bases at J, with 16 bases between the two ends. Germline assignment: CDR1 SGHRS and CDR2 YFSETQ. The CDR3 runs 15 residues. The CDR3 here is CASSLTGYQVDGYTF. The CDR3 region has the DNA TGCGCCAGCAGCTTGACAGGGTATCAGGTAGATGGCTACACCTTC.

This sequence joins TRBV19 and TRBJ1-1; D is uncertain. CDR3 length: 13 residues. Germline CDR1 reads LNHDA; CDR2 reads SQIVND (reference sequence). V was pared by 9 bases and J by 1 base, with 12 bases between. The CDR3 DNA follows: TGTGCCAGCAGAGGAGGGCCGAACACTGAAGCTTTCTTT. It yields the protein CASRGGPNTEAFF. Looking up the rest from reference TRBV19 and TRBJ1-1 gives the full variable domain: DGGITQSPKYLFRKEGQNVTLSCEQNLNHDAMYWYRQDPGQGLRLIYYSQIVNDFQKGDIAEGYSVSREKKESFPLTVTSAQKNPTAFYLCASRGGPNTEAFFGQGTRLTVV.

The count of this clone is one. V usage is TRBV7-6 and J usage is TRBJ1-5; D perhaps matches TRBD1 (5 bases). Trimming removed 4 bases at V and 6 bases at J, with 13 bases between. The CDR3 has 14 residues. Germline CDR1 reads SGHVS; CDR2 reads FNYEAQ. The CDR3 DNA reads TGTGCCAGCAGCTCGACAGATCTTGGTCAGCCCCAGCATTTT. Translated: CASSSTDLGQPQHF.

The V and J genes are TRBV7-2 and TRBJ1-5, with TRBD1 identical over 7 bases. Germline V lookup: CDR1 SGHTA, CDR2 FQGNSA. Germline trimming cut 3 bases from V and 5 bases from J; bases unmatched to any gene: 10. There are 16 residues in the CDR3. The CDR3 here is CASSFGGDRAHQPQHF. For the CDR3, the DNA is TGTGCCAGCAGCTTCGGAGGAGACAGGGCTCATCAGCCCCAGCATTTT.

The chain combines TRBV27 with TRBJ1-2; D not resolved. In germline, CDR1 is MNHEY, CDR2 SMNVEV (reference sequence). This CDR3 comprises 14 residues. The V gene lost 4 bases and the J gene lost 8 bases, with 17 bases spanning the gap. This chain's CDR3 is CASSYGSSAGGYTF. The CDR3 coding sequence is TGTGCCAGCAGTTACGGGAGTTCCGCGGGGGGCTACACCTTC.

This chain joins TRBV5-6 and TRBJ2-7; 8 bases match TRBD1. CDR3 length equals 17 residues. Germline assignment: CDR1 SGHDT and CDR2 YYEEEE. The ends lost 2 bases at V and 5 bases at J; junction bases unmatched: 15. As DNA, the CDR3 is TGTGCCAGCAGCTTCATCCGGGACAGGCCTTACCTGGACGAGCAGTACTTC. Amino acids: CASSFIRDRPYLDEQYF. Complete variable domain (other parts from reference TRBV5-6 and TRBJ2-7): DAGVTQSPTHLIKTRGQQVTLRCSPKSGHDTVSWYQQALGQGPQFIFQYYEEEERQRGNFPDRFSGHQFPNYSSELNVNALLLGDSALYLCASSFIRDRPYLDEQYFGPGTRLTVT.

The chain links TRBV6-5 to TRBJ1-1; no definite D call. Germline V gene sequence: CDR1 MNHEY, CDR2 SVGAGI. Trimming stripped 6 bases from V and 3 bases from J, with 17 bases between. This CDR3 comprises 15 residues. The CDR3, as DNA: TGTGCCAGCAGGTATTCTACGTCCCGGGACACTGAAGCTTTCTTT. Translated: CASRYSTSRDTEAFF.

The chain couples TRBV19 to TRBJ1-2; D might be TRBD1 (5 bases). CDR1 is LNHDA, CDR2 SQIVND, per germline (reference sequence). This CDR3 is built from 14 residues. With 4 bases removed from V and 5 bases from J, the gap between germline ends came to 14 bases. For the CDR3, the DNA is TGTGCCAGTAGTACCATGGGGGGTAATTATGGCTACACCTTC. Protein: CASSTMGGNYGYTF.

The chain has TRBV5-4 and TRBJ1-6; D perhaps matches TRBD1 (5 bases). This CDR3 comprises 15 residues. V lost 4 bases and J lost 7, with 15 bases in between. Germline V gives CDR1 SGHNT, CDR2 YYREEE (reference sequence). The CDR3 DNA follows: TGTGCCAGCAGCCCCCAGGAGGGGTGGAATTCACCCCTCCACTTT. This encodes CASSPQEGWNSPLHF.

The chain has TRBV7-3 and TRBJ2-7, with 8 positions matching TRBD2. V shed 2 bases and J 6 bases; nucleotides not matched to a gene: 0. The CDR3 spans 12 residues. Germline values: CDR1 SGHTA, CDR2 FQGTGA. CDR3 residues: CASSLAGGEQYF. CDR3 nucleotide sequence: TGTGCCAGCAGCTTAGCGGGGGGCGAGCAGTACTTC.

J is TRBJ1-2 and V is TRBV9; D remains unclear. Germline lookup yields CDR1 SGDLS and CDR2 YYNGEE. The CDR3 has 14 amino acids. V lost 0 bases and J lost 8, with 14 bases in between. The CDR3 loop reads CASSVGSGSTGYTF. CDR3 sequence (DNA): TGTGCCAGCAGCGTAGGCAGCGGGTCGACGGGCTACACCTTC.

The V gene is TRBV18, the J gene TRBJ2-2, with D perhaps TRBD1 (5 bases). Per the germline V gene, CDR1 is KGHSH and CDR2 is LQKENI. This CDR3 spans 15 amino acids. The V end was cut by 0 bases, the J end by 3 bases, with 8 bases between. This CDR3 reads CASSPPSRDTGELFF. The CDR3 DNA is TGTGCCAGCTCACCACCGAGCAGGGACACCGGGGAGCTGTTTTTT.

The rearrangement uses TRBV15 and TRBJ1-5; tentatively, D is TRBD1 (6 bases). Germline loops: CDR1 LNHNV, CDR2 YYDKDF (reference sequence). The CDR3 runs 14 residues. The germline V and J ends were trimmed by 2 bases and 6 bases, with 11 bases remaining between them. CDR3 bases: TGTGCCACCAGCAGACGGGGGGCTAGTCAGCCCCAGCATTTT. It codes for CATSRRGASQPQHF.

The rearrangement uses TRBV4-3 and TRBJ2-7; 7 bases match TRBD2. Trimming at V came to 0 bases and at J to 6 bases, leaving 5 bases not matched to a gene. The CDR3 is made up of 14 amino acids. The germline gives CDR1 LGHNA, CDR2 YSLEER. CDR3 DNA sequence: TGCGCCAGCAGCCAAGATAGGGAGGGGCTCGAGCAGTACTTC. Amino acid sequence: CASSQDREGLEQYF.

The V gene is TRBV15, the J gene TRBJ1-2; TRBD1 matches at 9 bases. The CDR3 is made up of 18 amino acids. The J segment lost 1 base and the V segment lost 5 bases, leaving 14 bases of the junction unmatched. Germline V lookup: CDR1 LNHNV, CDR2 YYDKDF (reference sequence). For the CDR3, the DNA is TGTGCCACCAGCTCTCACCGGGACAGGGATCGAGTTAACTATGGCTACACCTTC. Its protein is CATSSHRDRDRVNYGYTF.